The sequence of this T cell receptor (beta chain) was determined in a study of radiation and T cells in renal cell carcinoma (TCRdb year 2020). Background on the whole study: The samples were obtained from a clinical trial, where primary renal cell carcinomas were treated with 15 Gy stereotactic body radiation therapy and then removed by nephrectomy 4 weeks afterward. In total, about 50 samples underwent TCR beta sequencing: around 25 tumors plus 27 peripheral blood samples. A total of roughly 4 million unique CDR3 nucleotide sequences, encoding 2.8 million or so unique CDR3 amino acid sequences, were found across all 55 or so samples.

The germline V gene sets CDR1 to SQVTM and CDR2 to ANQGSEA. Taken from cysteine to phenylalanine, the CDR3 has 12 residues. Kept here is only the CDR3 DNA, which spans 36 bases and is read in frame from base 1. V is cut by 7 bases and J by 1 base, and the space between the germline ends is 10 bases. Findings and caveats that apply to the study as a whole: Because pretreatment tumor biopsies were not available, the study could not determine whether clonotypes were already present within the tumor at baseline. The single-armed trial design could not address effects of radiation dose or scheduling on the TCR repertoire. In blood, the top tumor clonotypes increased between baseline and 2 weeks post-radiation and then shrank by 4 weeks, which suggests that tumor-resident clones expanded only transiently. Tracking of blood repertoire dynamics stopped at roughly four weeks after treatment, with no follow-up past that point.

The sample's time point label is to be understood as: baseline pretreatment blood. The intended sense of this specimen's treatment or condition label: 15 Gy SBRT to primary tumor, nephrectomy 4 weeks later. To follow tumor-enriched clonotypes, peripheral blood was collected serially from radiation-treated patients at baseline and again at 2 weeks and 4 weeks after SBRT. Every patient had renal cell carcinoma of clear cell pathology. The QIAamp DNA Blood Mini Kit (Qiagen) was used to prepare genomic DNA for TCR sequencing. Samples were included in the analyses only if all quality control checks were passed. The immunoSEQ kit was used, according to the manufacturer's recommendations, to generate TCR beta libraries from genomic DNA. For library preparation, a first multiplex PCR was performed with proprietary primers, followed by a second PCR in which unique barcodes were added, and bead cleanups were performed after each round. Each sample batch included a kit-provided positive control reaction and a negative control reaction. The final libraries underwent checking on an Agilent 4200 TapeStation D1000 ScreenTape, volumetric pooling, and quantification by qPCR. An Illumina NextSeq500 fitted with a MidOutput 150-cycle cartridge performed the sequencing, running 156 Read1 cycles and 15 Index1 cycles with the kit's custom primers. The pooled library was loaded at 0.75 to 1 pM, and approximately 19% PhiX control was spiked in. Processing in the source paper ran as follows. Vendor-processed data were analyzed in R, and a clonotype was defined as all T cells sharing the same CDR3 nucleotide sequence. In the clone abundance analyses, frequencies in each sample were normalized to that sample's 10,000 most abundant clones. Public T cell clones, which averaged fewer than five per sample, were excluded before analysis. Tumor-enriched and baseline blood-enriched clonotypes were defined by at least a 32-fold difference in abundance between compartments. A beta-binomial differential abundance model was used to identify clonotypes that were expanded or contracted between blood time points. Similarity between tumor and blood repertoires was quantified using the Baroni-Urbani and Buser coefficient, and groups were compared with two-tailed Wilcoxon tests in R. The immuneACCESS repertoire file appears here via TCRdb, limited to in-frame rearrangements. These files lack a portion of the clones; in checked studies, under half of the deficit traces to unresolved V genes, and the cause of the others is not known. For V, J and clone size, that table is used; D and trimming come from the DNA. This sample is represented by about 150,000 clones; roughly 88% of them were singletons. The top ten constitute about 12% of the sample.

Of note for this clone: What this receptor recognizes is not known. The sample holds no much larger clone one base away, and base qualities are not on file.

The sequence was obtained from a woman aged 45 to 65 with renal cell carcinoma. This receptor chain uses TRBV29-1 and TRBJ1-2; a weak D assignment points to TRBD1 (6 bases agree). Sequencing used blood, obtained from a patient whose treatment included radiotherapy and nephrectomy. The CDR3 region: CSGEDSNYGYTF. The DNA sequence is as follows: TGCAGCGGTGAGGACAGTAACTATGGCTACACCTTC.